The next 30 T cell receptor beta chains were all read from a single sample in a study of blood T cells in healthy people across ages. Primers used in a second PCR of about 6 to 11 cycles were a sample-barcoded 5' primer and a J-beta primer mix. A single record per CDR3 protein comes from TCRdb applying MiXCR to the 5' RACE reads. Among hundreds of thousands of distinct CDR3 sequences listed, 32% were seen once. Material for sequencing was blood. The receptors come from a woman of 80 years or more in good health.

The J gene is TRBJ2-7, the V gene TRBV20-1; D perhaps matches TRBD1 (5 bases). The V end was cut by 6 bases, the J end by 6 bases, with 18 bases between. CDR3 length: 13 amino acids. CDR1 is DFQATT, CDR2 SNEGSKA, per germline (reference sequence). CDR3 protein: CSAIFQGIREQYF. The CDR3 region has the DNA TGCAGTGCAATATTTCAGGGTATCCGCGAGCAGTACTTC.

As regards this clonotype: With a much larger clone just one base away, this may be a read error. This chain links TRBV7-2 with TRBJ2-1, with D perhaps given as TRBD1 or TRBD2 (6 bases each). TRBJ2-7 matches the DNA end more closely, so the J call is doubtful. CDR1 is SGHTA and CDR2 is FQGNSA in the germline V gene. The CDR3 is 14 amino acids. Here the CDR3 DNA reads TGTGCCAGCAGCCCGCGGGACACCTACAATGAGCAGTACTTC. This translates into CASSPRDTYNEQYF.

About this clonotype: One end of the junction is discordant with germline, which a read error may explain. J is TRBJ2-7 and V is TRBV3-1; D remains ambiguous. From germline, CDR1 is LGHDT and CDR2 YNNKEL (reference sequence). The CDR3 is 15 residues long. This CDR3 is CAGSPGFGSYNEQYF. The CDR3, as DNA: TGTGCCGGCAGCCCCGGGTTCGGATCCTACAATGAACAGTACTTC.

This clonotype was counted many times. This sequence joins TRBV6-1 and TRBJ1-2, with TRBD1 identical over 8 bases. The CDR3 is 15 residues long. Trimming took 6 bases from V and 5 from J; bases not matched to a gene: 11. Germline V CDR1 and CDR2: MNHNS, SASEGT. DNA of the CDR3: TGTGCCAGCAGCCCATCCGCCGGGACAGGATATGGCTACACCTTC. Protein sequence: CASSPSAGTGYGYTF.

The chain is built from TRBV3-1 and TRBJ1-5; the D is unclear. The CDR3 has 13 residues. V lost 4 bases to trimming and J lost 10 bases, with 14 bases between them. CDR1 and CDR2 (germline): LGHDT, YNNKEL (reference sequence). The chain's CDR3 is CASSPSHKGPQHF. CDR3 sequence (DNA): TGTGCCAGCAGCCCGTCCCACAAGGGACCCCAGCATTTT.

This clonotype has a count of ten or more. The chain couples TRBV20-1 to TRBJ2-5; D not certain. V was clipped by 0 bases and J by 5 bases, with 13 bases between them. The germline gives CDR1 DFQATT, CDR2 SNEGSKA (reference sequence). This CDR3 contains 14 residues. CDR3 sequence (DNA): TGCAGTGCTAGAGATCAAGTCGTGTGGGAGACCCAGTACTTC. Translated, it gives CSARDQVVWETQYF.

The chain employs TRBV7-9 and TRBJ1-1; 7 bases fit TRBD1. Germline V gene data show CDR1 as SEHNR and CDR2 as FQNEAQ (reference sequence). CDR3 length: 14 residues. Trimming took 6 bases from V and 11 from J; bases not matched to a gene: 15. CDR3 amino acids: CASSPDRAASRAFF. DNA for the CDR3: TGTGCCAGCAGTCCCGACAGGGCTGCATCGAGGGCTTTCTTT.

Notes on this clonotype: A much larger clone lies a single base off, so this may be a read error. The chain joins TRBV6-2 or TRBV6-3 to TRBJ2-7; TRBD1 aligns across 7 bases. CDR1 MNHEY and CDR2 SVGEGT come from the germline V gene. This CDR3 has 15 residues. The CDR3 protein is CASRTRPTGVDEQHF. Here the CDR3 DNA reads TGTGCCAGCAGGACCCGACCAACAGGGGTTGACGAGCAGCACTTC.

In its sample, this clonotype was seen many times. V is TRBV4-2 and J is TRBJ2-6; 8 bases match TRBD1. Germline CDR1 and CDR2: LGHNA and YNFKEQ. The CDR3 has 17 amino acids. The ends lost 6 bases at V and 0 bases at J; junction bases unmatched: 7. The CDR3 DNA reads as TGTGCCAGCAGTCCGACAGGGGCTATCTCTGGGGCCAACGTCCTGACTTTC. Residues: CASSPTGAISGANVLTF.

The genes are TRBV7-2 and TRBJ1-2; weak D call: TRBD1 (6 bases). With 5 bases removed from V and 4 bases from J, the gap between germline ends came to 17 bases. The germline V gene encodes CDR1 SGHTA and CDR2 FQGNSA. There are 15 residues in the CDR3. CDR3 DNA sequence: TGTGCCAGCAGCCCTCGGGACACCGCCCCCTATGGCTACACCTTC. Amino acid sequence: CASSPRDTAPYGYTF. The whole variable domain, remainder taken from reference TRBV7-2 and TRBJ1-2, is GAGVSQSPSNKVTEKGKDVELRCDPISGHTALYWYRQSLGQGLEFLIYFQGNSAPDKSGLPSDRFSAERTGGSVSTLTIQRTQQEDSAVYLCASSPRDTAPYGYTFGSGTRLTVV.

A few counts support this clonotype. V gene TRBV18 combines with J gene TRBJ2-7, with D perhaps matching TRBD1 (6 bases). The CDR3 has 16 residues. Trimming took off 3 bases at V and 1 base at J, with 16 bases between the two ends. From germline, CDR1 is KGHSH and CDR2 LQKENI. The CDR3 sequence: CASSPPRTEHSYEQYF. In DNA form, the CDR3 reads TGTGCCAGCTCACCGCCGAGGACAGAGCATTCCTACGAGCAGTACTTC.

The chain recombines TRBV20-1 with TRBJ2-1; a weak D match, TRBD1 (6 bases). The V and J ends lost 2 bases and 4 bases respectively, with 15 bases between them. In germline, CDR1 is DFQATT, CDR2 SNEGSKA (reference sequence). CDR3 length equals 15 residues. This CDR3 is CSARNRVGGYNEQFF. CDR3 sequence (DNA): TGCAGTGCTAGAAACAGGGTCGGCGGGTACAATGAGCAGTTCTTC.

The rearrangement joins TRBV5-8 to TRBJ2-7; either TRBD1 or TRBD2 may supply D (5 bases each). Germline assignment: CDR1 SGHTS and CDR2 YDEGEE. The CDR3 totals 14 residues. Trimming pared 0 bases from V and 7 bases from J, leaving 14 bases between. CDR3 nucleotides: TGTGCCAGCAGCTTGGCCCAAACGGGGCGGGAGCAGTACTTC. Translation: CASSLAQTGREQYF.

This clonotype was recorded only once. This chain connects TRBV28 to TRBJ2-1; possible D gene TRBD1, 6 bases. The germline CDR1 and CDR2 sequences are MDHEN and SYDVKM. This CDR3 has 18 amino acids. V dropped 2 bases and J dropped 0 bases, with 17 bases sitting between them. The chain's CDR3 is CASSLLGGSGASYNEQFF. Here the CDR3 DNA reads TGTGCCAGCAGTTTACTAGGGGGTTCTGGAGCCTCCTACAATGAGCAGTTCTTC.

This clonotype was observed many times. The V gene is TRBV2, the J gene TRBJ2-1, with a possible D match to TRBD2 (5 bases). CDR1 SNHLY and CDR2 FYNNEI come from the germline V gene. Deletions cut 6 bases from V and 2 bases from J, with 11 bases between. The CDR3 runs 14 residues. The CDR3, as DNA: TGTGCCAGCAGGGACTGGACCACCTACAATGAGCAGTTCTTC. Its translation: CASRDWTTYNEQFF.

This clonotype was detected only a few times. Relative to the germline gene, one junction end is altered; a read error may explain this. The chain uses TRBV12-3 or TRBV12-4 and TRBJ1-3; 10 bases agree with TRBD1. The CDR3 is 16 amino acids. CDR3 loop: CASSLRTGGSGNTRYF. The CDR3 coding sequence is TGTGCCAGCAGTTTAAGGACAGGGGGGTCGGGAAACACCAGATATTTT.

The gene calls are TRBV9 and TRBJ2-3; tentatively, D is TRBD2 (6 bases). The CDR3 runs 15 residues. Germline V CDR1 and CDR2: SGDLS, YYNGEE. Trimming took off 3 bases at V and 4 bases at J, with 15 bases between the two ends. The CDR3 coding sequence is TGTGCCAGCAGCGCCTCCCTAGCGATTCCAGATACGCAGTATTTT. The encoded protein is CASSASLAIPDTQYF.

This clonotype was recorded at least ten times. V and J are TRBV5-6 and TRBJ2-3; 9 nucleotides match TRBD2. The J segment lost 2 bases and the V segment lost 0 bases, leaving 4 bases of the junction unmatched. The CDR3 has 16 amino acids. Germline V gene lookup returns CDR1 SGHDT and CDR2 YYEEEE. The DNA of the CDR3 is TGTGCCAGCAGCTTGGATCTAGCGGGGAACACAGATACGCAGTATTTT. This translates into CASSLDLAGNTDTQYF.

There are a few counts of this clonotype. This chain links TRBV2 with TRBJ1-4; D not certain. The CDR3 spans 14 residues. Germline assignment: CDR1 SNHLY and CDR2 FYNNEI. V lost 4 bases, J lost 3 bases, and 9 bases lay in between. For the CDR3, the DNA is TGTGCCAGCAGTGTGATCCGGTCTAATGAAAAACTGTTTTTT. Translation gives CASSVIRSNEKLFF.

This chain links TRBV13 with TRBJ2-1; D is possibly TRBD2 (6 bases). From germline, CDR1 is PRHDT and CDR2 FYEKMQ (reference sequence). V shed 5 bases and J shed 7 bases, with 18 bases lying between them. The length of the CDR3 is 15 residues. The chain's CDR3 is CASSLGVAAMNEQFF. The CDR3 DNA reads TGTGCCAGCAGCCTGGGGGTAGCGGCGATGAATGAGCAGTTCTTC.

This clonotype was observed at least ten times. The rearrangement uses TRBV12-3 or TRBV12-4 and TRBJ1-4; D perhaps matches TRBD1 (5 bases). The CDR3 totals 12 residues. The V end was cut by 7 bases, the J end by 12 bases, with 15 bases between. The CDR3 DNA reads TGTGCCAGCACCAAATGGACGGGGGAACTGTTTTTT. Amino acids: CASTKWTGELFF.

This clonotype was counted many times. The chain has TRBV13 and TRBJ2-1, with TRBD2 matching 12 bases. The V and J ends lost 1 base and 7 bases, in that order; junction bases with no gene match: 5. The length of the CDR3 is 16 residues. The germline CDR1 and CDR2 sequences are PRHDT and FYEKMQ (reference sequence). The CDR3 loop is CASSLDLAGGQNEQFF. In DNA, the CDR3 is TGTGCCAGCAGCTTAGACCTAGCGGGGGGGCAGAATGAGCAGTTCTTC.

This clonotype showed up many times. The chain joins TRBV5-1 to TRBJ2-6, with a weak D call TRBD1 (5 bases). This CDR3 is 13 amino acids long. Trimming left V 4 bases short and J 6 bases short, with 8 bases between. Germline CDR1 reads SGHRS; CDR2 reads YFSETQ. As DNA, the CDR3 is TGCGCCAGCAGCGGGGCCATGGCCAACGTCCTGACTTTC. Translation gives CASSGAMANVLTF.

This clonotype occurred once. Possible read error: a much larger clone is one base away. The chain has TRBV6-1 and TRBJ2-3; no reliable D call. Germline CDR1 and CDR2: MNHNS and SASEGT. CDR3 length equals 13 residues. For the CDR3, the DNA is TGTGTCAGCAGAAGGACCTCCACAGATACGCAGTATTTT. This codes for CVSRRTSTDTQYF.

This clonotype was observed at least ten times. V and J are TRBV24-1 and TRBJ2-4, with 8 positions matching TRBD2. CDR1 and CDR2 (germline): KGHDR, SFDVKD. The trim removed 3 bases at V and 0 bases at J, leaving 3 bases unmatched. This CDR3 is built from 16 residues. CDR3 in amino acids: CATSDASGGAKNIQYF. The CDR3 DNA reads TGTGCCACCAGTGATGCCAGCGGGGGAGCCAAAAACATTCAGTACTTC.

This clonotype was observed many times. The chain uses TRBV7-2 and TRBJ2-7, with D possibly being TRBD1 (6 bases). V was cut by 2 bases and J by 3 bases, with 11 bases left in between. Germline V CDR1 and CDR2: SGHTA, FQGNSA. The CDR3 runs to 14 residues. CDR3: CASSLFDRSYEQYF. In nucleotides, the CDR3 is TGTGCCAGCAGCTTATTCGACAGGAGCTACGAGCAGTACTTC.

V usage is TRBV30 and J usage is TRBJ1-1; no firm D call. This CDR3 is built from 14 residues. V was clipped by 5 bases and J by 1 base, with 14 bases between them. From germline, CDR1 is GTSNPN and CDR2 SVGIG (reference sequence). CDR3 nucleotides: TGTGCCTGGGCCCTCACGAGATGGAACACTGAAGCTTTCTTT. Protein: CAWALTRWNTEAFF.

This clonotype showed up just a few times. The CDR3 protein is CASGRDGGVEKLFF. The DNA for the CDR3 is TGCGCCAGCGGAAGGGACGGAGGTGTTGAAAAACTGTTTTTT. V usage is TRBV5-1 and J usage is TRBJ1-4, with a weak D call TRBD1 (5 bases). This CDR3 spans 14 amino acids. Trimming cost V 7 bases and J 7 bases, with 17 bases left between them. The germline gives CDR1 SGHRS, CDR2 YFSETQ.

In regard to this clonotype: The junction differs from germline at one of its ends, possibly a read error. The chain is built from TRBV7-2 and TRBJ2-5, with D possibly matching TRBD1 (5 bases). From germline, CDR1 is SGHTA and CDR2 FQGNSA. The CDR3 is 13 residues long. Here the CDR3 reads CASGLEAEGAQYF. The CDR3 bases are TGTGCCAGCGGCTTAGAGGCGGAAGGGGCCCAGTACTTC.

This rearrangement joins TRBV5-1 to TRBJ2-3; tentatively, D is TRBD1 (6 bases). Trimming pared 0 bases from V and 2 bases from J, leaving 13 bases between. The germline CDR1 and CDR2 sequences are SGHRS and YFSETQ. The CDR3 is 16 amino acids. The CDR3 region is CASSLARTDITDTQYF. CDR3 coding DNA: TGCGCCAGCAGCTTGGCCCGGACAGACATCACAGATACGCAGTATTTT.